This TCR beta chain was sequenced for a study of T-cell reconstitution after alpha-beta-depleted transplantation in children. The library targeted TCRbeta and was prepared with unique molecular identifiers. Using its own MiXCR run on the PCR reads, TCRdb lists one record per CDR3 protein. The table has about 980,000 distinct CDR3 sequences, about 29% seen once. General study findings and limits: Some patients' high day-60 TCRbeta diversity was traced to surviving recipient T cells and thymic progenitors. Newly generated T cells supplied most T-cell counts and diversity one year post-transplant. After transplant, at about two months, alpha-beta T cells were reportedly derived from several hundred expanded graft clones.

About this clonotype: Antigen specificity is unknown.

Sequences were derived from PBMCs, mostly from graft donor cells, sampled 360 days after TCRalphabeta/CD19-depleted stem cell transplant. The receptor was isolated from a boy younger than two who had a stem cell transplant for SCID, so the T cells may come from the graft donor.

The CDR3 reads CASTFDRANRNIQYF. CDR3 bases: TGTGCCAGCACCTTTGACAGGGCTAATAGGAACATTCAGTACTTC. This sequence joins TRBV12-3 or TRBV12-4 and TRBJ2-4; 7 bases fit TRBD1. J was trimmed by 7 bases and V by 7 bases; bases with no gene match: 13. The CDR3 is 15 amino acids.